This TCR beta chain was observed in a study of beta chain features in type 1 diabetes. Findings and caveats of the study: Moderate but significant shortening of TCRB CDR3s was recorded in all four CD4+ subsets from Type 1 diabetes patients.

The investigators reverse transcribed all of the isolated RNA, so they sequenced expressed TCRB transcripts. The table came from immunoSEQ multiplex PCR; TCRdb's copy has only in-frame clones and leaves some out. The sample carries roughly 380,000 clones, less than 20% recorded once. Trimming cost V 3 bases and J 4 bases, with 10 bases left between them. This CDR3 is 13 amino acids long. This clone appeared a few times. Its antigen is currently unknown. The sequence derives from a woman under 30 in good health. The rearrangement links TRBV23-1 to TRBJ2-7; the D is unclear. TRBV23-1 is flagged as an ORF with uncertain function. Sequenced material: naive CD4+ T cells from blood. The CDR3 reads CASSHTEAYEQYF. CDR3 sequence (DNA): TGCGCCAGCAGTCATACAGAAGCATACGAGCAGTACTTC.